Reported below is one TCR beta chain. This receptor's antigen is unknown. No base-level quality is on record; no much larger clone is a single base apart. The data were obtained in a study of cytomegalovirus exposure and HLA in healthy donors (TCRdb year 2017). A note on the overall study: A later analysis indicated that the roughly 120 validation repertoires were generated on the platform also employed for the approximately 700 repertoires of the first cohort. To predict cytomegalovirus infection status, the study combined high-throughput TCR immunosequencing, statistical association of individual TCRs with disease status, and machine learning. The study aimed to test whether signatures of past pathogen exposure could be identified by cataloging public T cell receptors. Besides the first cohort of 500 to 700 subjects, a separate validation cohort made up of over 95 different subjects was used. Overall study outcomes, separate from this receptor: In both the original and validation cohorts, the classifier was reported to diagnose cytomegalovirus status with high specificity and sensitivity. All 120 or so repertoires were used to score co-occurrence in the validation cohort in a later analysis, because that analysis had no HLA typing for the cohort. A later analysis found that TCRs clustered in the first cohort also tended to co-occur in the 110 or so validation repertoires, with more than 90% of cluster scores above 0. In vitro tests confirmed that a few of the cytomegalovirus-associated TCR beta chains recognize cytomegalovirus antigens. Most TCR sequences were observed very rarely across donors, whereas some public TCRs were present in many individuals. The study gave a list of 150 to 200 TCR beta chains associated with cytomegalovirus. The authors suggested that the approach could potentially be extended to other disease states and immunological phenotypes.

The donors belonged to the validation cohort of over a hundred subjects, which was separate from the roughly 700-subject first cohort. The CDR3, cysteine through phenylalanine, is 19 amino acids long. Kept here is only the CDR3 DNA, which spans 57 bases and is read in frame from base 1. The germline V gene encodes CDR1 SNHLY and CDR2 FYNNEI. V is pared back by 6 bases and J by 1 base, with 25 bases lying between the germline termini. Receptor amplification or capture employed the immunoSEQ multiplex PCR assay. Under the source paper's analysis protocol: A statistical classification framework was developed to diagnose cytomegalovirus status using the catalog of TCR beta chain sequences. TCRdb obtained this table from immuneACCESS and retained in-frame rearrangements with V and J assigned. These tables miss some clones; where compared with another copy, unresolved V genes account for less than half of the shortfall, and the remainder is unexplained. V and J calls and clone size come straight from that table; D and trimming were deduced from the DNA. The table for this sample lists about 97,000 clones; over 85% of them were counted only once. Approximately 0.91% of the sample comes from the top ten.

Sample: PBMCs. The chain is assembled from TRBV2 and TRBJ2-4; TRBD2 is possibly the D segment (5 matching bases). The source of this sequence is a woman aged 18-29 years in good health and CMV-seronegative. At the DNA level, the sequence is TGTGCCAGCAGGGGAATCGTGTCCGGACTGGCTTTTGCCAAAAACATTCAGTACTTC. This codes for CASRGIVSGLAFAKNIQYF. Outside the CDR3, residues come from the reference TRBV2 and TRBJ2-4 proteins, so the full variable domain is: EPEVTQTPSHQVTQMGQEVILRCVPISNHLYFYWYRQILGQKVEFLVSFYNNEISEKSEIFDDQFSVERPDGSNFTLKIRSTKLEDSAMYFCASRGIVSGLAFAKNIQYFGAGTRLSVL.